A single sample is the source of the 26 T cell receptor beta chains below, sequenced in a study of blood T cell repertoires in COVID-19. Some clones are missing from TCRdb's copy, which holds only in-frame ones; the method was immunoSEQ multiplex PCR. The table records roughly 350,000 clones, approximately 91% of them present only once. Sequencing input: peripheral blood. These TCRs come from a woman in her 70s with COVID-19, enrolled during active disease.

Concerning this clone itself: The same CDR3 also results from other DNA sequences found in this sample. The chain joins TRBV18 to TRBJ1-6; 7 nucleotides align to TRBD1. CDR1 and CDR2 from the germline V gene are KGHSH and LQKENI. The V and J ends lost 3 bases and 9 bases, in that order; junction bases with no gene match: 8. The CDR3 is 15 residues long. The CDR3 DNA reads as TGTGCCAGCTCACCGGGGCAGGGGGTGGGTTCACCCCTCCACTTT. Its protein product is CASSPGQGVGSPLHF.

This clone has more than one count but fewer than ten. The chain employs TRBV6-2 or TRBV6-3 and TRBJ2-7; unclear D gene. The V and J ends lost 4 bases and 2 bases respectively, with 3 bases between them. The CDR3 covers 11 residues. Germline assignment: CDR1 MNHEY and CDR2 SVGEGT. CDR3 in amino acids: CASSSAYEQYF. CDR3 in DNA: TGTGCCAGCAGTTCCGCCTACGAGCAGTACTTC.

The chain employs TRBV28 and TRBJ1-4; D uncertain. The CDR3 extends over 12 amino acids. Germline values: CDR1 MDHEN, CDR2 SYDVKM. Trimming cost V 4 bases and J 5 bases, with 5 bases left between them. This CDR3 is CASSSRNEKLFF. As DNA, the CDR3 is TGTGCCAGCAGTTCTAGAAATGAAAAACTGTTTTTT. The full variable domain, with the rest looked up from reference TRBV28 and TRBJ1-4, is DVKVTQSSRYLVKRTGEKVFLECVQDMDHENMFWYRQDPGLGLRLIYFSYDVKMKEKGDIPEGYSVSREKKERFSLILESASTNQTSMYLCASSSRNEKLFFGSGTQLSVL.

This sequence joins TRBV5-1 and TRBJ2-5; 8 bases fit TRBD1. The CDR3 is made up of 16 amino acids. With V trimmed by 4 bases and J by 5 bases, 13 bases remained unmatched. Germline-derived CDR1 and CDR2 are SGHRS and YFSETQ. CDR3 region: CASSSPGTGLMETQYF. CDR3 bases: TGCGCCAGCAGCAGCCCCGGGACAGGCCTCATGGAGACCCAGTACTTC.

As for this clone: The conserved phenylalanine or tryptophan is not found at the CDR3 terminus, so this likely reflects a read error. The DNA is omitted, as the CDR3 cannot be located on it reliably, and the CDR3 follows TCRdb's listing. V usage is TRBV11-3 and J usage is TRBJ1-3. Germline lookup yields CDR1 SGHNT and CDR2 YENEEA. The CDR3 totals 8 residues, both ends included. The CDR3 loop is CASSPGDG.

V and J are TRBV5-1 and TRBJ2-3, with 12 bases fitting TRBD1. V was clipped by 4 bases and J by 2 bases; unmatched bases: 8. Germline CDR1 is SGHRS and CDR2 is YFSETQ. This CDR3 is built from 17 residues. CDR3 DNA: TGCGCCAGCAGCGTCGGGACAGGGGGCTTTCACACAGATACGCAGTATTTT. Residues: CASSVGTGGFHTDTQYF. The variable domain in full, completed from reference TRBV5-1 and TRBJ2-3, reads KAGVTQTPRYLIKTRGQQVTLSCSPISGHRSVSWYQQTPGQGLQFLFEYFSETQRNKGNFPGRFSGRQFSNSRSEMNVSTLELGDSALYLCASSVGTGGFHTDTQYFGPGTRLTVL.

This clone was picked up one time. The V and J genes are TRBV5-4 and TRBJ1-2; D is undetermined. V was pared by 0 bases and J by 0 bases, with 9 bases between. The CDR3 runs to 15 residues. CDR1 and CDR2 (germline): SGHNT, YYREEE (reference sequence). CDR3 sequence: CASSLAGVTNYGYTF. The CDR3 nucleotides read TGTGCCAGCAGCTTGGCGGGAGTAACTAACTATGGCTACACCTTC.

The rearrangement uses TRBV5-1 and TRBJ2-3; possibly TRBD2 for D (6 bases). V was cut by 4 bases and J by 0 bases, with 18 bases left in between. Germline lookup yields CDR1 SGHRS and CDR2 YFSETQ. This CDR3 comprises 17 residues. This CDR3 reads CASSTRTGTSSTDTQYF. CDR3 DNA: TGCGCCAGCAGCACAAGGACCGGGACTTCTAGCACAGATACGCAGTATTTT.

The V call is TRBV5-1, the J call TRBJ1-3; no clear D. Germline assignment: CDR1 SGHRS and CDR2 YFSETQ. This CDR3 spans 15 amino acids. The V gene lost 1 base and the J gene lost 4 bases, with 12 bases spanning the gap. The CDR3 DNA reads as TGCGCCAGCAGCTTGTCGCAGTCCCCGGGAAACACCATATATTTT. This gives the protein CASSLSQSPGNTIYF.

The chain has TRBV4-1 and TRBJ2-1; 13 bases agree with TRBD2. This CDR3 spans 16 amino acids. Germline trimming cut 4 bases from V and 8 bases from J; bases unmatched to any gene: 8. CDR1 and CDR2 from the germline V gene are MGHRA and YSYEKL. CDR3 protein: CASSLSTSGGADEQFF. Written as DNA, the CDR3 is TGCGCCAGCAGCCTATCTACTAGCGGGGGGGCGGATGAGCAGTTCTTC.

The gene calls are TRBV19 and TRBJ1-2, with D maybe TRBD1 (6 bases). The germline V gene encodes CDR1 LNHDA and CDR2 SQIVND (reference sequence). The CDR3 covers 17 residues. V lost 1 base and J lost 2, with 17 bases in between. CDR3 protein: CASSIVRRQERNYGYTF. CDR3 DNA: TGTGCCAGTAGTATAGTTAGGAGACAGGAGCGAAACTATGGCTACACCTTC.

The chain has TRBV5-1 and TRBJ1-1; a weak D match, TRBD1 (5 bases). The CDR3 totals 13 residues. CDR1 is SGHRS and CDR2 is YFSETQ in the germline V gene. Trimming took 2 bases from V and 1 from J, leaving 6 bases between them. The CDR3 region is CASSLDRNTEAFF. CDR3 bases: TGCGCCAGCAGCTTAGACAGGAACACTGAAGCTTTCTTT.

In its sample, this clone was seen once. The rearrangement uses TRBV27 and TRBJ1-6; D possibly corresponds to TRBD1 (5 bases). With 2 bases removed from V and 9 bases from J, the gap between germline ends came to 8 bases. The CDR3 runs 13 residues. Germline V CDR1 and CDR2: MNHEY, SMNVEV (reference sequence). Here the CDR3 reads CASSLHRSSPLHF. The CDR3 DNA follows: TGTGCCAGCAGTTTACACAGGTCTTCACCCCTCCACTTT.

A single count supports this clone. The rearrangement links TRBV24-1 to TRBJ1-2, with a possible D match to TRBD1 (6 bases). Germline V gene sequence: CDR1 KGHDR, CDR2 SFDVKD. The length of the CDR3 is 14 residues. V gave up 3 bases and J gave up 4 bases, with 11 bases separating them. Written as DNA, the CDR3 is TGTGCCACCAGTGATCCTACAGGGCTCTATGGCTACACCTTC. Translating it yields CATSDPTGLYGYTF.

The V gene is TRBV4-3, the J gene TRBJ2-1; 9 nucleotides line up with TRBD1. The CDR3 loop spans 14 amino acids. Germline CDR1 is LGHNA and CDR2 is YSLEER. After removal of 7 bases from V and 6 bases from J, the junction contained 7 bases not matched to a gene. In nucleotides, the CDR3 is TGCGCCAGCACTCAACAGGGGGCAGGCAATGAGCAGTTCTTC. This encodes CASTQQGAGNEQFF.

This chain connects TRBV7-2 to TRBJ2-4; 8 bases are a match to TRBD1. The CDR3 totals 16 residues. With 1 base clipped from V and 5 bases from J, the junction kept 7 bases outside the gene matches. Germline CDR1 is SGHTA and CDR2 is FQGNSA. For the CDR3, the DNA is TGTGCCAGCAGCTTAGGAACCGGGACAGGCGAAAACATTCAGTACTTC. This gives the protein CASSLGTGTGENIQYF.

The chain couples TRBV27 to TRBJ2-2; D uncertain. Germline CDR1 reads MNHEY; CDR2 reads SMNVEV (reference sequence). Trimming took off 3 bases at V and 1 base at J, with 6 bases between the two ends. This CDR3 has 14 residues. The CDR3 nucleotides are TGTGCCAGCAGTTTCGCTATGAACACCGGGGAGCTGTTTTTT. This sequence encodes CASSFAMNTGELFF.

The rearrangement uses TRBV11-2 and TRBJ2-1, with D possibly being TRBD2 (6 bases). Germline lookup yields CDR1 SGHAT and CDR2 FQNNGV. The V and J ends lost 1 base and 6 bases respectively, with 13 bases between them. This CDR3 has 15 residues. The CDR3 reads CASSLVGGSSNEQFF. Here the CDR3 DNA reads TGTGCCAGCAGCTTAGTCGGGGGTAGTTCCAATGAGCAGTTCTTC.

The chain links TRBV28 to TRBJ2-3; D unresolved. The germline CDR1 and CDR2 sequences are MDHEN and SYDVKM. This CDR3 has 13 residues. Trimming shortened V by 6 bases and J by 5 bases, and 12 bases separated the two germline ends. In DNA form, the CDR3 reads TGTGCCAGCAGCCCCCTTGTTCGAGATACGCAGTATTTT. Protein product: CASSPLVRDTQYF.

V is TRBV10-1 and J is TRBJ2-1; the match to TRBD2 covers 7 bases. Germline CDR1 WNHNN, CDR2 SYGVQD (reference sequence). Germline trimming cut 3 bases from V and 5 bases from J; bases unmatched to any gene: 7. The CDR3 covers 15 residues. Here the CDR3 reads CASSEAGTTHNEQFF. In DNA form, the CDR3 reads TGCGCCAGCAGTGAAGCCGGGACTACCCACAATGAGCAGTTCTTC.

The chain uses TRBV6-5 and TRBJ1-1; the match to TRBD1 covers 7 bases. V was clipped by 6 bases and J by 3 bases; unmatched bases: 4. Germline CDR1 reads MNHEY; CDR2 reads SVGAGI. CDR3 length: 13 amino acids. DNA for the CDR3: TGTGCCAGCAGCAGGGACAGTTACACTGAAGCTTTCTTT. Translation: CASSRDSYTEAFF.

The CDR3: CASTPGEPSLSTDTQYF. CDR3 DNA: TGTGCCAGCACCCCCGGGGAGCCTTCTTTGAGCACAGATACGCAGTATTTT. The V and J genes are TRBV5-4 and TRBJ2-3; the D gene is possibly TRBD2 (5 bases). Germline lookup yields CDR1 SGHNT and CDR2 YYREEE (reference sequence). V lost 6 bases and J 0 bases, leaving 20 bases between the germline ends. The CDR3 sequence is 17 residues long.

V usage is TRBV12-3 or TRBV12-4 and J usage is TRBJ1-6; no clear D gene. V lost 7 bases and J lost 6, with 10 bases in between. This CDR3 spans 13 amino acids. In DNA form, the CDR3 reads TGTGCCAGCACCGGGGTCTCTAATTCACCCCTCCACTTT. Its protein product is CASTGVSNSPLHF.

CDR3: CASSYSNRGGNEQFF. CDR3 bases: TGTGCCAGCAGTTACTCCAACAGGGGGGGTAATGAGCAGTTCTTC. The V gene is TRBV6-5, the J gene TRBJ2-1; tentative D call: TRBD1 (8 bases). Germline values: CDR1 MNHEY, CDR2 SVGAGI. The CDR3 is 15 amino acids. V lost 0 bases and J 7 bases, leaving 13 bases between the germline ends.

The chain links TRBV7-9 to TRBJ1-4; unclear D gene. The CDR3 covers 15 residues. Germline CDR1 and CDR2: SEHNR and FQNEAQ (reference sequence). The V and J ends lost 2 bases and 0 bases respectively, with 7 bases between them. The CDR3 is CASSLSFATNEKLFF. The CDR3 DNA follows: TGTGCCAGCAGCTTATCCTTTGCAACTAATGAAAAACTGTTTTTT.

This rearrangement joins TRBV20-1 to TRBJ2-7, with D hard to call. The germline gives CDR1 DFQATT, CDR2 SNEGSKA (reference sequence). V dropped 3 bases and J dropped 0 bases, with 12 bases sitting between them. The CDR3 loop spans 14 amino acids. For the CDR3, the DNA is TGCAGTGCTAGTGGGCTAGGCCACTCCTACGAGCAGTACTTC. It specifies CSASGLGHSYEQYF.